This T cell receptor (beta chain) was sequenced for a study of blood T cell repertoires in COVID-19. At the level of the study: From T cells, B-cell-depleted T cells, or PBMCs came the material, which was cDNA or gDNA.

The CDR3 runs to 15 residues. Trimming shortened V by 5 bases and J by 7 bases, and 20 bases separated the two germline ends. Germline CDR1 is LNHDA and CDR2 is SQIVND (reference sequence). This clone appeared once. TCRdb keeps only in-frame clones here, not all; method: immunoSEQ multiplex PCR. This sample has about 270,000 clones; around 90% occur once, and the top ten carry about 4%. The chain employs TRBV19 and TRBJ1-1; no clear D. Sequencing was carried out using PBMCs or T cells enriched from blood (not recorded which). The sequence came from a woman in her twenties or thirties with acute COVID-19. The DNA of the CDR3 is TGTGCCAGTAGTCTTCCGGGTAGGGCGGGCGATGAAGCTTTCTTT. Encoded protein: CASSLPGRAGDEAFF.